This T cell receptor beta chain was sequenced during a study of T cell responses to AZD1222 COVID-19 vaccine. Profiled with immunoSEQ multiplex PCR; TCRdb holds only in-frame clones, not every one. The sample yields 140,000 or so clones, around 91% seen once. The study, taken as a whole, reports: Possibly, clonal diversity was underestimated; donors were largely white British and included more females. With two AZD1222 doses given, Spike-specific TCR breadth and depth both rose.

V lost 0 bases to trimming and J lost 0 bases, with 12 bases between them. CDR1 and CDR2 from the germline V gene are LNHNV and YYDKDF (reference sequence). The length of the CDR3 is 16 residues. As to this clone: Its antigen remains unidentified.

This clonotype originated in an adult in good health. The chain is built from TRBV15 and TRBJ2-7; D gene unclear. The sample here was peripheral blood, taken on day 0 of AZD1222 vaccination. The CDR3 sequence: CATSREGTESSYEQYF. The CDR3 coding sequence is TGTGCCACCAGCAGAGAGGGAACAGAAAGCTCCTACGAGCAGTACTTC.